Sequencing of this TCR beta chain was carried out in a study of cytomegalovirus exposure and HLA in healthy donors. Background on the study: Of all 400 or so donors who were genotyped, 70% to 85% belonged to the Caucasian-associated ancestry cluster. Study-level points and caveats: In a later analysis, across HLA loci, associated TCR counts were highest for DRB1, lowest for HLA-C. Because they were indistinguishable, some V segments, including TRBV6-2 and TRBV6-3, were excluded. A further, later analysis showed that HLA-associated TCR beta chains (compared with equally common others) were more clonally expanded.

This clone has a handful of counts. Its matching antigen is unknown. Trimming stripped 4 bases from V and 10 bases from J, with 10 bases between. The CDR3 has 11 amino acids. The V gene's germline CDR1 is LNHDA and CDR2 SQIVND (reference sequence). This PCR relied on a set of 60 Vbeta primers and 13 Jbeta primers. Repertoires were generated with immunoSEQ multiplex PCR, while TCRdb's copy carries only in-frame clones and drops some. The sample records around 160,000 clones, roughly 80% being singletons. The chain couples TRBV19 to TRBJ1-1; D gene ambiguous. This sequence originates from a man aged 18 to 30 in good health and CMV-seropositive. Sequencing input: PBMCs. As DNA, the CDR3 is TGTGCCAGTAGTACCCCGTACGGAGCTTTCTTT. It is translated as CASSTPYGAFF.